Shown below are 29 T cell receptor beta chains from a single sample sequenced in a study of T cell responses to AZD1222 COVID-19 vaccine (dated by TCRdb to the early 2020s). Library generation was performed with the immunoSEQ multiplex PCR assay. TCRdb obtained this table from immuneACCESS and retained in-frame rearrangements with V and J assigned. These tables miss some clones; where compared with another copy, unresolved V genes account for less than half of the shortfall, and the remainder is unexplained. This sample lists 95,000 to 150,000 clones; about 89% were detected once. The ten top clones hold roughly 11% of the sample. The time point label corresponds to: baseline before first vaccination. The treatment or condition label of this sample denotes: meningococcal conjugate vaccine given as trial control. The sequencing here drew on peripheral blood, taken on day 0 of MenACWY control vaccination. The source is an adult in good health.

This clone was picked up one time. The V and J genes are TRBV9 and TRBJ2-7; D gene unclear. The length of the CDR3 is 14 residues. Per germline, CDR1 SGDLS and CDR2 YYNGEE. V lost 0 bases and J lost 4, with 11 bases in between. For the CDR3, the DNA is TGTGCCAGCAGCGTAGCTCATGCTAGTTACGAGCAGTACTTC. As protein: CASSVAHASYEQYF. Together with reference TRBV9 and TRBJ2-7, the CDR3 gives the full variable domain: DSGVTQTPKHLITATGQRVTLRCSPRSGDLSVYWYQQSLDQGLQFLIQYYNGEERAKGNILERFSAQQFPDLHSELNLSSLELGDSALYFCASSVAHASYEQYFGPGTRLTVT.

The chain combines TRBV30 with TRBJ2-1; TRBD2 aligns across 13 bases. V trimming: 5 bases; J trimming: 9 bases; junction bases outside the gene matches: 13. This CDR3 spans 16 amino acids. Germline V CDR1 and CDR2: GTSNPN, SVGIG (reference sequence). The CDR3 here is CAWGPLLAGGDGEQFF. As DNA, the CDR3 is TGTGCCTGGGGCCCGCTACTAGCGGGAGGGGATGGTGAGCAGTTCTTC.

The rearrangement links TRBV18 to TRBJ2-3, with a weak D call TRBD1 (6 bases). Germline V gene lookup returns CDR1 KGHSH and CDR2 LQKENI. Trimming removed 3 bases from V and 1 base from J, with 11 bases in between. This CDR3 has 15 residues. The CDR3 sequence: CASSPVAGGTDTQYF. CDR3 in DNA: TGTGCCAGCTCACCGGTCGCAGGGGGCACAGATACGCAGTATTTT.

The J gene is TRBJ1-1, the V gene TRBV6-5, with unresolved D. Germline assignment: CDR1 MNHEY and CDR2 SVGAGI. V was trimmed by 4 bases and J by 0 bases, leaving 9 bases between them. The CDR3 has 14 residues. CDR3 in amino acids: CASSFSAVNTEAFF. The CDR3 nucleotides read TGTGCCAGCAGTTTTTCCGCGGTGAACACTGAAGCTTTCTTT.

This chain connects TRBV2 to TRBJ2-6, with D unresolved. The germline CDR1 and CDR2 sequences are SNHLY and FYNNEI. The CDR3 totals 16 residues. V was shortened by 3 bases and J by 2 bases, with 11 bases between the two germline ends. CDR3 bases: TGTGCCAGCAGTGATATGGGTTTGGCTGGGGCCAACGTCCTGACTTTC. It is translated as CASSDMGLAGANVLTF.

The V and J genes are TRBV19 and TRBJ2-7, with D tentatively TRBD2 (5 bases). Germline V lookup: CDR1 LNHDA, CDR2 SQIVND (reference sequence). The CDR3 runs 13 residues. V lost 8 bases and J 4 bases, leaving 15 bases between the germline ends. The CDR3 here is CASREENRYEQYF. For the CDR3, the DNA is TGTGCCAGTCGGGAAGAGAACCGGTACGAGCAGTACTTC.

This chain joins TRBV11-3 and TRBJ1-1; D unresolved. Deletions cut 2 bases from V and 5 bases from J, with 9 bases between. From germline, CDR1 is SGHNT and CDR2 YENEEA. The CDR3 extends over 13 amino acids. The CDR3 here is CASSLFPRTEAFF. The CDR3 DNA reads as TGTGCCAGCAGCTTATTCCCACGGACTGAAGCTTTCTTT.

This chain connects TRBV6-6 to TRBJ2-3; D possibly corresponds to TRBD2 (6 bases). The germline gives CDR1 MNHNY, CDR2 SVGAGI (reference sequence). This CDR3 has 14 residues. The V and J ends lost 6 bases and 0 bases respectively, with 10 bases between them. CDR3 protein: CASRSSGSTDTQYF. Here the CDR3 DNA reads TGTGCCAGCAGATCAAGCGGGAGCACAGATACGCAGTATTTT.

J is TRBJ1-2 and V is TRBV28; D not resolved. Trimming pared 3 bases from V and 1 base from J, leaving 9 bases between. The CDR3 consists of 14 residues. In germline, CDR1 is MDHEN, CDR2 SYDVKM. The CDR3 DNA reads as TGTGCCAGCAGTTTCGACACGGGTAACTATGGCTACACCTTC. Translation gives CASSFDTGNYGYTF.

The chain employs TRBV4-1 and TRBJ2-2, with 9 bases lining up with TRBD2. CDR3 size: 16 residues. With 4 bases clipped from V and 3 bases from J, the junction kept 6 bases outside the gene matches. CDR1 is MGHRA, CDR2 YSYEKL, per germline. This CDR3 is CASSRSAGGDTGELFF. The CDR3 bases are TGCGCCAGCAGCCGGTCGGCGGGGGGGGACACCGGGGAGCTGTTTTTT.

The chain employs TRBV2 and TRBJ1-4; D unresolved. CDR3 size: 14 residues. Between the trimmed V and J ends, which lost 3 bases and 0 bases, there was a span of 5 bases. From germline, CDR1 is SNHLY and CDR2 FYNNEI. The CDR3 region has the DNA TGTGCCAGCAGTGAGTTGGCAACTAATGAAAAACTGTTTTTT. Its protein is CASSELATNEKLFF.

The rearrangement links TRBV7-9 to TRBJ2-7; 8 bases match TRBD1. This CDR3 has 15 residues. Trimming cost V 5 bases and J 4 bases; bases outside gene matches: 10. CDR1 and CDR2 from the germline V gene are SEHNR and FQNEAQ (reference sequence). The CDR3 region is CASSRPTDRVYEQYF. CDR3 bases: TGTGCCAGCAGCCGCCCCACGGACAGGGTGTACGAGCAGTACTTC.

V and J are TRBV19 and TRBJ1-4, with 7 nucleotides matching TRBD1. The CDR3 contains 14 residues. Germline V lookup: CDR1 LNHDA, CDR2 SQIVND (reference sequence). V lost 4 bases and J lost 5; bases outside the gene matches: 4. The CDR3, as DNA: TGTGCCAGTAGTAGTCAGGGGGGAAATGAAAAACTGTTTTTT. It is translated as CASSSQGGNEKLFF.

The chain combines TRBV6-4 with TRBJ2-2; no reliable D call. The CDR3 runs 15 residues. Per the germline V gene, CDR1 is MRHNA and CDR2 is SNTAGT. Trimming took off 0 bases at V and 1 base at J, with 6 bases between the two ends. This CDR3 is CASSDSSRNTGELFF. In DNA, the CDR3 is TGTGCCAGCAGTGACTCGAGCAGGAACACCGGGGAGCTGTTTTTT.

The rearrangement uses TRBV2 and TRBJ1-3; D not resolved. CDR1 is SNHLY and CDR2 is FYNNEI in the germline V gene. CDR3 length: 13 amino acids. The V gene lost 6 bases and the J gene lost 0 bases, with 6 bases spanning the gap. CDR3 nucleotide sequence: TGTGCCAGCAGGGTCAACTCTGGAAACACCATATATTTT. This sequence encodes CASRVNSGNTIYF.

The chain uses TRBV3-1 (or the pseudogene TRBV3-2) and TRBJ2-7; D possibly corresponds to TRBD1 (5 bases). The CDR3 has 15 amino acids. The germline gives CDR1 LGHDT, CDR2 YNNKEL (reference sequence). V lost 0 bases and J lost 2, with 11 bases in between. The CDR3 DNA reads as TGTGCCAGCAGCCAAGATTGGGGCTTAACCTACGAGCAGTACTTC. Translation: CASSQDWGLTYEQYF.

This clone was picked up a small number of times. In DNA, the CDR3 is TGTGCCAGCGGGGGACAGGGGATCGAGCAGTACTTC. The encoded protein is CASGGQGIEQYF. The V and J genes are TRBV12-3 or TRBV12-4 and TRBJ2-7; 10 nucleotides agree with TRBD1. After removal of 8 bases from V and 6 bases from J, the junction contained 4 bases not matched to a gene. The CDR3 is made up of 12 amino acids.

The genes are TRBV7-9 and TRBJ2-1, with 8 bases that match TRBD2. Germline CDR1 is SEHNR and CDR2 is FQNEAQ (reference sequence). This CDR3 spans 15 amino acids. After removal of 2 bases from V and 7 bases from J, the junction contained 7 bases not matched to a gene. The CDR3 reads CASSLNGRAWNEQFF. As DNA, the CDR3 is TGTGCCAGCAGCTTAAACGGGAGGGCTTGGAATGAGCAGTTCTTC.

The chain is built from TRBV3-1 (or the pseudogene TRBV3-2) and TRBJ1-1; 7 nucleotides match TRBD1. The CDR3 sequence is 16 residues long. The V segment lost 6 bases and the J segment 0 bases; nucleotides outside the gene matches: 10. Germline V gene data show CDR1 as LGHDT and CDR2 as YNNKEL (reference sequence). The CDR3 bases are TGTGCCAGCAGACCACAGGGGTCGGCCATGAACACTGAAGCTTTCTTT. Its protein product is CASRPQGSAMNTEAFF.

The chain is built from TRBV28 and TRBJ1-1; D is possibly TRBD1 (5 bases). The CDR3 spans 13 residues. CDR1 and CDR2 from the germline V gene are MDHEN and SYDVKM. Trimming cost V 6 bases and J 6 bases, with 14 bases left between them. The CDR3 coding sequence is TGTGCCAGCAGCCCTATTACAGGATCTGAAGCTTTCTTT. It translates to CASSPITGSEAFF. Supplemented by reference TRBV28 and TRBJ1-1, the full variable domain reads DVKVTQSSRYLVKRTGEKVFLECVQDMDHENMFWYRQDPGLGLRLIYFSYDVKMKEKGDIPEGYSVSREKKERFSLILESASTNQTSMYLCASSPITGSEAFFGQGTRLTVV.

This sequence joins TRBV6-5 and TRBJ2-1, with 11 positions matching TRBD2. CDR1 and CDR2 (germline): MNHEY, SVGAGI. Unmatched junction bases numbered 5, after V lost 2 bases and J lost 5 bases. CDR3 length: 16 residues. CDR3: CASSYGLAGGNNEQFF. CDR3 bases: TGTGCCAGCAGTTACGGTCTAGCGGGAGGTAACAATGAGCAGTTCTTC.

V and J are TRBV7-9 and TRBJ1-6, with D perhaps matching TRBD1 (5 bases). The CDR3 runs to 15 residues. CDR1 SEHNR and CDR2 FQNEAQ come from the germline V gene (reference sequence). Trimming left V 6 bases short and J 13 bases short, with 22 bases between. CDR3 residues: CASSELQVSGGPLHF. DNA for the CDR3: TGTGCCAGCAGTGAACTACAGGTGTCGGGTGGCCCCCTCCACTTT.

The chain links TRBV19 to TRBJ1-4; D ambiguous. Trimming shortened V by 6 bases and J by 7 bases, and 9 bases separated the two germline ends. The CDR3 is 12 residues long. Germline V gene sequence: CDR1 LNHDA, CDR2 SQIVND (reference sequence). The chain's CDR3 is CASRSGSEKLFF. As DNA, the CDR3 is TGTGCCAGTAGGAGCGGGAGTGAAAAACTGTTTTTT. Combining the CDR3 with reference TRBV19 and TRBJ1-4 gives the whole variable domain DGGITQSPKYLFRKEGQNVTLSCEQNLNHDAMYWYRQDPGQGLRLIYYSQIVNDFQKGDIAEGYSVSREKKESFPLTVTSAQKNPTAFYLCASRSGSEKLFFGSGTQLSVL.

This clone was picked up one time. J is TRBJ1-5 and V is TRBV20-1; D is uncertain. With 3 bases removed from V and 4 bases from J, the gap between germline ends came to 10 bases. Looked up from germline, CDR1 is DFQATT and CDR2 is SNEGSKA (reference sequence). CDR3 length: 13 amino acids. CDR3 amino acids: CSASRGGNQPQHF. CDR3 coding DNA: TGCAGTGCTAGTCGAGGTGGGAATCAGCCCCAGCATTTT.

Worth noting for this clone: This specimen includes other DNA sequences encoding the same CDR3. The CDR3 reads CASSPQGNTEAFF. The DNA of the CDR3 is TGTGCCAGCAGCCCACAGGGGAACACTGAAGCTTTCTTT. The chain links TRBV2 to TRBJ1-1, with D possibly matching TRBD1 (6 bases). Germline V gene lookup returns CDR1 SNHLY and CDR2 FYNNEI. The CDR3 is 13 residues long. V lost 6 bases and J lost 1, with 9 bases in between.

V gene TRBV30 combines with J gene TRBJ1-1; maybe TRBD1 (5 bases). The CDR3 spans 12 residues. Germline V CDR1 and CDR2: GTSNPN, SVGIG (reference sequence). V lost 8 bases and J 9 bases, leaving 19 bases between the germline ends. The CDR3, as DNA: TGTGCCGTATACTCAGGGTTCCTTCAAGCTTTCTTT. Translating it yields CAVYSGFLQAFF.

This chain uses TRBV5-1 with TRBJ1-2; D is undetermined. This CDR3 region has 14 residues. Germline CDR1 SGHRS, CDR2 YFSETQ. V lost 1 base to trimming and J lost 0 bases, with 7 bases between them. The CDR3: CASSLYQANYGYTF. CDR3 nucleotides: TGCGCCAGCAGCTTGTACCAGGCTAACTATGGCTACACCTTC.

The V gene is TRBV12-3 or TRBV12-4, the J gene TRBJ1-4; D unclear. CDR3 length: 12 amino acids. With 6 bases removed from V and 8 bases from J, the gap between germline ends came to 10 bases. This chain's CDR3 is CASSVMTEKLFF. DNA of the CDR3: TGTGCCAGCAGCGTCATGACCGAAAAACTGTTTTTT.

The rearrangement joins TRBV7-2 to TRBJ2-3; the match to TRBD2 covers 7 bases. Germline CDR1 and CDR2: SGHTA and FQGNSA. Unmatched junction bases numbered 12, after V lost 5 bases and J lost 7 bases. CDR3 length: 15 amino acids. The CDR3 bases are TGTGCCAGCAGCAAGACTAGCAGCCCTCCAAATACGCAGTATTTT. Translating it yields CASSKTSSPPNTQYF.